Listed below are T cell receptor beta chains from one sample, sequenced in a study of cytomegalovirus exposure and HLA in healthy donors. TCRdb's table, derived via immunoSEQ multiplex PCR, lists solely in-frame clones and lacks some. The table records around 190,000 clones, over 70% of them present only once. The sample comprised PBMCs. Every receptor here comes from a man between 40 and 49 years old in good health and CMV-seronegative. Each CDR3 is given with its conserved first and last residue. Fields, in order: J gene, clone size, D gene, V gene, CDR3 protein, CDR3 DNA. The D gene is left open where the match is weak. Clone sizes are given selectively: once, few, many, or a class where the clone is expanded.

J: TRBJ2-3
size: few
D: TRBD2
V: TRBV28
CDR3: CASSFSGGSDTQYF
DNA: TGTGCCAGCAGCTTTAGCGGGGGTTCAGATACGCAGTATTTT

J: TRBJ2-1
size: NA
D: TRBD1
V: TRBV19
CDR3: CASTPDRGGRLNNEQFF
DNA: TGTGCCAGTACCCCGGACAGGGGAGGCCGGCTGAACAATGAGCAGTTCTTC

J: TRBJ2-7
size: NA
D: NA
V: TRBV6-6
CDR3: CASSSRDRQYF
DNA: TGTGCCAGCAGTTCCAGGGATCGGCAGTACTTC

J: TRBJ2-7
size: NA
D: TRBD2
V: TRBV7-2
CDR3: CASSPTGTSGRGLYEQYF
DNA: TGTGCCAGCAGCCCAACCGGGACTAGTGGCAGGGGACTTTACGAGCAGTACTTC

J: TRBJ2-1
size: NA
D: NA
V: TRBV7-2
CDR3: CASSLEGLYNEQFF
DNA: TGTGCCAGCAGCTTAGAAGGACTTTACAATGAGCAGTTCTTC

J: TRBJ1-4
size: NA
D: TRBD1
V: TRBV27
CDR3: CASSYRPPGQVNEKLFF
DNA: TGTGCCAGCAGCTACCGGCCTCCGGGACAGGTTAATGAAAAACTGTTTTTT

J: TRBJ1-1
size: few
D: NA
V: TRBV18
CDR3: CASSAIGSGYRTEAFF
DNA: TGTGCCAGCTCGGCCATTGGATCAGGGTACCGGACTGAAGCTTTCTTT

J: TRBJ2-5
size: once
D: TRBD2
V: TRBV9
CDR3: CASSVTSDSRTQYF
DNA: TGTGCCAGCAGCGTGACTAGCGACTCCAGGACCCAGTACTTC

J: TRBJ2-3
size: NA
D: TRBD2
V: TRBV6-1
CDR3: CASSNLAGAADTQYF
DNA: TGTGCCAGCAGTAACCTAGCGGGAGCTGCAGATACGCAGTATTTT

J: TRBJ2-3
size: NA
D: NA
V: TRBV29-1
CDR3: CSVDWQTDTQYF
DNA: TGCAGCGTTGACTGGCAGACAGATACGCAGTATTTT

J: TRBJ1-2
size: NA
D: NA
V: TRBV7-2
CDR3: CASSLEWQGIFYGYTF
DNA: TGTGCCAGCAGCTTAGAGTGGCAGGGGATATTCTATGGCTACACCTTC

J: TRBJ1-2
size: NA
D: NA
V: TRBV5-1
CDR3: CASSLGRGGYGYTF
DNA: TGCGCCAGCAGCCTTGGAAGGGGAGGCTATGGCTACACCTTC

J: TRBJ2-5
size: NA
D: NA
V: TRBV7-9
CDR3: CASSPQAGQETQYF
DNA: TGTGCCAGCAGCCCCCAGGCAGGCCAAGAGACCCAGTACTTC

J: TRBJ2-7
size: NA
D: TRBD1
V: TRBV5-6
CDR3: CASSSHRGPSYEQYF
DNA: TGTGCCAGCAGCTCCCACAGGGGACCCTCCTACGAGCAGTACTTC

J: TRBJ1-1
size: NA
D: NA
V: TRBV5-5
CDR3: CASSLRPTAQGTEAFF
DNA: TGTGCCAGCAGCTTGCGACCAACAGCCCAGGGCACTGAAGCTTTCTTT

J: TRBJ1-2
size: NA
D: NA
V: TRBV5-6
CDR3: CASSLQRNYGYTF
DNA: TGTGCCAGCAGCTTACAGAGAAACTATGGCTACACCTTC

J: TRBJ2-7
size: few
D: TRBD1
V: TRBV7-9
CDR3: CASSWDRGNEQYF
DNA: TGTGCCAGCAGCTGGGACAGGGGAAACGAGCAGTACTTC

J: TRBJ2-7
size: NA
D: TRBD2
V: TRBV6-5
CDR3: CASSPGTSGSYEQYF
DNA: TGTGCCAGCAGCCCCGGGACTAGCGGGAGCTACGAGCAGTACTTC

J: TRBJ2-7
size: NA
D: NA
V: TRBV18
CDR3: CASSPTGLRGEQYF
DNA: TGTGCCAGCTCACCCACAGGGTTACGGGGCGAGCAGTACTTC

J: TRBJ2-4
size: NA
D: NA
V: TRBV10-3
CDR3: CAISAGENIQYF
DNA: TGTGCCATCAGTGCAGGGGAAAACATTCAGTACTTC

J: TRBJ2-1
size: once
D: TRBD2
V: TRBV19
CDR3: CASSILGLAGDEQFF
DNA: TGTGCCAGTAGTATACTCGGACTAGCGGGAGACGAGCAGTTCTTC

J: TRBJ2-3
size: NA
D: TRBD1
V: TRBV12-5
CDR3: CASGRGQGTDTQYF
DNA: TGTGCTAGTGGTCGGGGACAGGGCACAGATACGCAGTATTTT

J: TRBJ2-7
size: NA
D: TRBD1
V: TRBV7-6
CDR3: CASSSRTGPLYEQYF
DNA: TGTGCCAGCAGCTCCCGGACAGGGCCACTCTACGAGCAGTACTTC

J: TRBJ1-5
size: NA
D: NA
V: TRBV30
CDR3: CAWRGSREQPQHF
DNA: TGTGCCTGGAGGGGGTCACGGGAACAGCCCCAGCATTTT

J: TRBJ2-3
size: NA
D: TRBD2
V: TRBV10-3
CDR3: CAISGAGENTDTQYF
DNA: TGTGCCATCAGTGGTGCGGGGGAGAATACAGATACGCAGTATTTT

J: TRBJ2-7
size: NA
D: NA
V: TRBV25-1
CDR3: CASSELNPPDSSEQYF
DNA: TGTGCCAGCAGTGAACTCAATCCTCCGGACAGCTCAGAGCAGTACTTC

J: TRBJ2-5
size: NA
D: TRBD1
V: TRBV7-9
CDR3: CASSIRTGKETQYF
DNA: TGTGCCAGCAGCATACGGACAGGGAAAGAGACCCAGTACTTC

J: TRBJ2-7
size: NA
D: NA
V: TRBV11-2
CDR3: CASSEHLLREQYF
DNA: TGTGCCAGCAGCGAACATCTCCTCCGCGAGCAGTACTTC

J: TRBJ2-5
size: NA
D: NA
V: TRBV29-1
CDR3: CSVGEGPRETQYF
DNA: TGCAGCGTTGGAGAGGGCCCTCGAGAGACCCAGTACTTC

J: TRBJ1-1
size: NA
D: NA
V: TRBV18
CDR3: CASSPLEARGTEAFF
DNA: TGTGCCAGCTCACCGTTAGAGGCCCGGGGCACTGAAGCTTTCTTT

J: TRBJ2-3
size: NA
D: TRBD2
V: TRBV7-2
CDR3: CASSFGASGGRTDTQYF
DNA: TGTGCCAGCAGTTTCGGAGCGAGCGGGGGCCGCACAGATACGCAGTATTTT

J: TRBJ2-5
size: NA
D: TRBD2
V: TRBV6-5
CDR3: CASSYSGTKETQYF
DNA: TGTGCCAGCAGTTACAGCGGGACCAAAGAGACCCAGTACTTC

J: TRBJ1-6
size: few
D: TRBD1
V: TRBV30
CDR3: CAWSGGYNSPLHF
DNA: TGTGCCTGGTCAGGGGGGTATAATTCACCCCTCCACTTT

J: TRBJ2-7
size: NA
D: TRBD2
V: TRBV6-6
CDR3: CASSYAGGRPDEQYF
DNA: TGTGCCAGCAGTTACGCGGGGGGGCGTCCGGACGAGCAGTACTTC

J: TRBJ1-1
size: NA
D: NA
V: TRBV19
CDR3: CASSLPREGTEAFF
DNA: TGTGCCAGTAGTCTCCCACGGGAGGGCACTGAAGCTTTCTTT

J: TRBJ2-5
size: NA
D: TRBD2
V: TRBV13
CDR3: CASSFGRGVETQYF
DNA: TGTGCCAGCAGCTTCGGGAGGGGGGTAGAGACCCAGTACTTC

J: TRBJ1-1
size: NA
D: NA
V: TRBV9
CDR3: CASSVVKETEAFF
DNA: TGTGCCAGCAGCGTAGTAAAAGAGACTGAAGCTTTCTTT

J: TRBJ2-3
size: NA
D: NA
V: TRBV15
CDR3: CATSRIASDTQYF
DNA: TGTGCCACCAGCAGAATAGCGTCCGATACGCAGTATTTT

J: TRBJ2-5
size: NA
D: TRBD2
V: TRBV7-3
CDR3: CASSLSSGIQETQYF
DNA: TGTGCCAGCAGCTTATCTAGCGGAATCCAAGAGACCCAGTACTTC

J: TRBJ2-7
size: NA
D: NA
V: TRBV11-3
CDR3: CASSYYQGYEQYF
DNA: TGTGCCAGCAGTTATTACCAGGGTTACGAGCAGTACTTC

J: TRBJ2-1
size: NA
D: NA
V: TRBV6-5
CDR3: CASLPLGGANEQFF
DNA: TGTGCCAGCCTTCCTCTAGGGGGGGCCAATGAGCAGTTCTTC